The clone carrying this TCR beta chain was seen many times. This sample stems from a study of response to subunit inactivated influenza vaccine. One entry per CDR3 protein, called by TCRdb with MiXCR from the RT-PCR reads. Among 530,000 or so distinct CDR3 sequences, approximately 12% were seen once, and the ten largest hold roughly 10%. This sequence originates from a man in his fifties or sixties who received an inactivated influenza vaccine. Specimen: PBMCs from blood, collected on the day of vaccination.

CDR3 amino acids: CASRTRGNTDTQYF. The CDR3, as DNA: TGTGCCAGCAGAACTCGGGGGAACACAGATACGCAGTATTTT. The chain uses TRBV28 and TRBJ2-3, with a tentative D call TRBD2 (6 bases). Germline lookup yields CDR1 MDHEN and CDR2 SYDVKM. Trimming took 6 bases from V and 2 from J, leaving 12 bases between them. The CDR3 runs to 14 residues.